These 29 T cell receptor beta chains originate from one sample sequenced in a study of T cell responses to AZD1222 COVID-19 vaccine. Sequencing used immunoSEQ multiplex PCR; TCRdb keeps in-frame clones, though not all of them. Among around 150,000 clones listed, 94% were seen once. Sequencing was performed on peripheral blood, taken on day 0 of AZD1222 vaccination. The receptor set was obtained from an adult in good health.

This sequence joins TRBV30 and TRBJ1-4; TRBD1 is a possible D gene (5 bases). The germline CDR1 and CDR2 sequences are GTSNPN and SVGIG (reference sequence). This CDR3 has 12 amino acids. With 2 bases removed from V and 7 bases from J, the gap between germline ends came to 8 bases. The CDR3 bases are TGTGCCTGGAGTTCAGGGAGTGAAAAACTGTTTTTT. Its protein product is CAWSSGSEKLFF.

V is TRBV5-4 and J is TRBJ2-4, with D possibly matching TRBD1 (6 bases). Germline assignment: CDR1 SGHNT and CDR2 YYREEE (reference sequence). Trimming left V 0 bases short and J 7 bases short, with 14 bases between. The CDR3 is 15 amino acids. The CDR3 spells CASSLDRALRNIQYF. In DNA, the CDR3 is TGTGCCAGCAGCTTGGACAGGGCCCTTCGGAACATTCAGTACTTC.

J is TRBJ1-5 and V is TRBV5-4, with D possibly TRBD1 on 6 matching bases. Per germline, CDR1 SGHNT and CDR2 YYREEE (reference sequence). Trimming pared 2 bases from V and 5 bases from J, leaving 14 bases between. The CDR3 contains 15 residues. The CDR3 here is CASSFDGGRDQPQHF. CDR3 in DNA: TGTGCCAGCAGCTTCGACGGGGGGCGAGATCAGCCCCAGCATTTT.

This clone came up once. The chain carries TRBV6-1 and TRBJ2-7; the D is unclear. The CDR3 contains 13 residues. Germline V gives CDR1 MNHNS, CDR2 SASEGT. Trimming removed 2 bases at V and 4 bases at J, with 9 bases between. This CDR3 is CASSEKRAYEQYF. CDR3 in DNA: TGTGCCAGCAGTGAAAAGAGAGCTTACGAGCAGTACTTC.

The CDR3 sequence is CASSPPGHSTGELFF. The CDR3 nucleotides are TGTGCCAGCAGTCCCCCGGGACATTCCACCGGGGAGCTGTTTTTT. The chain uses TRBV27 and TRBJ2-2; tentative D call: TRBD1 (6 bases). The CDR3 contains 15 residues. The germline V gene encodes CDR1 MNHEY and CDR2 SMNVEV (reference sequence). The V and J ends lost 5 bases and 4 bases respectively, with 14 bases between them.

The chain is built from TRBV18 and TRBJ2-7, with D maybe TRBD2 (6 bases). The CDR3 is made up of 13 amino acids. V was trimmed by 3 bases and J by 4 bases, leaving 10 bases between them. From germline, CDR1 is KGHSH and CDR2 LQKENI. CDR3 residues: CASSPAGRYEQYF. CDR3 in DNA: TGTGCCAGCTCACCGGCGGGACGGTACGAGCAGTACTTC.

This chain joins TRBV10-2 and TRBJ2-1; possibly TRBD1 for D (5 bases). V shed 4 bases and J shed 5 bases, with 9 bases lying between them. The length of the CDR3 is 13 residues. Germline V CDR1 and CDR2: WSHSY, SAAADI. As DNA, the CDR3 is TGCGCCAGCAGTGTTAACAGGAACAATGAGCAGTTCTTC. Translation: CASSVNRNNEQFF.

This clone has just one count. The chain recombines TRBV11-3 with TRBJ2-1; D is ambiguous. Germline V gives CDR1 SGHNT, CDR2 YENEEA. The CDR3 contains 19 residues. V shed 3 bases and J shed 0 bases, with 21 bases lying between them. CDR3 sequence: CASSFGVAGRYNSYNEQFF. The CDR3 nucleotides are TGTGCCAGCAGCTTTGGAGTCGCAGGAAGGTATAACTCCTACAATGAGCAGTTCTTC.

CDR3 nucleotide sequence: TGTGCCAGCAGTATAAGACTAGCCGCTTGGCGGAATGAGCAGTTCTTC. Protein: CASSIRLAAWRNEQFF. The chain carries TRBV27 and TRBJ2-1; 7 bases line up with TRBD2. After removal of 5 bases from V and 7 bases from J, the junction contained 14 bases not matched to a gene. There are 16 residues in the CDR3. The germline V gene has CDR1 MNHEY and CDR2 SMNVEV (reference sequence).

The chain couples TRBV19 to TRBJ1-5; the D gene is possibly TRBD1 (5 bases). This CDR3 contains 19 residues. Trimming shortened V by 5 bases and J by 5 bases, and 28 bases separated the two germline ends. Germline V CDR1 and CDR2: LNHDA, SQIVND (reference sequence). The CDR3 region is CASSVLPLDSRLSDQPQHF. The CDR3 DNA reads TGTGCCAGTAGTGTGCTCCCCCTCGACAGCAGACTATCGGATCAGCCCCAGCATTTT.

The rearrangement joins TRBV5-5 to TRBJ1-1; D remains ambiguous. Germline lookup yields CDR1 SGHKS and CDR2 YYEKEE (reference sequence). The V and J ends lost 0 bases and 1 base respectively, with 13 bases between them. This CDR3 region has 16 residues. In DNA, the CDR3 is TGTGCCAGCAGCTTGGGGCAGACCAGAACGAACACTGAAGCTTTCTTT. The encoded protein is CASSLGQTRTNTEAFF. The whole variable domain, remainder taken from reference TRBV5-5 and TRBJ1-1, is DAGVTQSPTHLIKTRGQQVTLRCSPISGHKSVSWYQQVLGQGPQFIFQYYEKEERGRGNFPDRFSARQFPNYSSELNVNALLLGDSALYLCASSLGQTRTNTEAFFGQGTRLTVV.

The chain has TRBV18 and TRBJ1-1; TRBD1 matches 8 bases. The trim removed 5 bases at V and 1 base at J, leaving 6 bases unmatched. The CDR3 is 15 amino acids. Germline assignment: CDR1 KGHSH and CDR2 LQKENI. CDR3 nucleotides: TGTGCCAGCTCATCCCTCGGACAGGGGAACACTGAAGCTTTCTTT. Its protein is CASSSLGQGNTEAFF.

This clone showed up just once. Written as DNA, the CDR3 is TGTGCCAGCGGGTCAGAAGAGACCCAGTACTTC. Protein sequence: CASGSEETQYF. This sequence joins TRBV12-3 or TRBV12-4 and TRBJ2-5; D gene uncertain. CDR3 length: 11 amino acids. Deletions cut 8 bases from V and 3 bases from J, with 7 bases between.

The rearrangement joins TRBV5-1 to TRBJ1-2; 8 bases align to TRBD1. This CDR3 has 14 residues. J gave up 4 bases and V 4 bases, and 6 bases lay outside the gene matches. The germline V gene encodes CDR1 SGHRS and CDR2 YFSETQ. The CDR3 here is CASSHPDRGYGYTF. CDR3 DNA: TGCGCCAGCAGCCATCCCGACAGGGGCTATGGCTACACCTTC. Using reference TRBV5-1 and TRBJ1-2 for the parts outside the CDR3, the full variable domain is KAGVTQTPRYLIKTRGQQVTLSCSPISGHRSVSWYQQTPGQGLQFLFEYFSETQRNKGNFPGRFSGRQFSNSRSEMNVSTLELGDSALYLCASSHPDRGYGYTFGSGTRLTVV.

The chain uses TRBV19 and TRBJ1-5; D gene uncertain. Germline values: CDR1 LNHDA, CDR2 SQIVND (reference sequence). V dropped 7 bases and J dropped 7 bases, with 23 bases sitting between them. The CDR3 is 16 amino acids. CDR3 DNA sequence: TGTGCCAGTATTTCCAGGACCTACTCGCTTGGACAGCCCCAGCATTTT. Protein sequence: CASISRTYSLGQPQHF.

The chain employs TRBV30 and TRBJ2-1, with 14 nucleotides matching TRBD2. The trim removed 7 bases at V and 9 bases at J, leaving 11 bases unmatched. This CDR3 spans 15 amino acids. CDR1 GTSNPN and CDR2 SVGIG come from the germline V gene (reference sequence). CDR3 DNA sequence: TGTGCCTCCACCATTGGGACTAGCGGGAGAACTGAGCAGTTCTTC. It translates to CASTIGTSGRTEQFF.

The chain has TRBV5-1 and TRBJ1-5; D is uncertain. Looked up from germline, CDR1 is SGHRS and CDR2 is YFSETQ. The germline V and J ends were trimmed by 0 bases and 2 bases, with 9 bases remaining between them. The CDR3 sequence is 15 residues long. CDR3 in amino acids: CASSLGGVGNQPQHF. In DNA form, the CDR3 reads TGCGCCAGCAGCTTGGGCGGAGTTGGCAATCAGCCCCAGCATTTT.

The chain has TRBV28 and TRBJ1-1, with D unclear. CDR3 length: 17 amino acids. The V gene lost 5 bases and the J gene lost 0 bases, with 19 bases spanning the gap. Germline assignment: CDR1 MDHEN and CDR2 SYDVKM. The CDR3 DNA reads TGTGCCAGCAGTAACATCAGGCTCCCCCTTTTGAACACTGAAGCTTTCTTT. Its protein product is CASSNIRLPLLNTEAFF.

This clone was picked up a small number of times. This sequence joins TRBV9 and TRBJ1-6, with 9 bases identical to TRBD1. CDR3 length equals 15 residues. Germline V gene sequence: CDR1 SGDLS, CDR2 YYNGEE. V was pared by 2 bases and J by 12 bases, with 9 bases of the junction left unmatched. DNA for the CDR3: TGTGCCAGCAGCGTTGGTGGGACAGGGACGGGACCCCTCCACTTT. Translated, it gives CASSVGGTGTGPLHF.

The chain has TRBV5-6 and TRBJ2-3; a weak D match, TRBD2 (6 bases). CDR3 length: 15 amino acids. Germline-derived CDR1 and CDR2 are SGHDT and YYEEEE. V was trimmed by 4 bases and J by 5 bases, leaving 17 bases between them. The CDR3 reads CASSPTGGGKDTQYF. The DNA for the CDR3 is TGTGCCAGCAGCCCAACTGGAGGAGGGAAAGATACGCAGTATTTT.

The V call is TRBV18, the J call TRBJ2-7, with 7 bases lining up with TRBD1. The CDR3 is 18 amino acids. CDR1 KGHSH and CDR2 LQKENI come from the germline V gene. V lost 4 bases to trimming and J lost 2 bases; unmatched junction nucleotides: 17. The CDR3 bases are TGTGCCAGCTCACAAGGATTGGGACAGCTCTCTTCCACCTACGAGCAGTACTTC. Translated: CASSQGLGQLSSTYEQYF.

The chain carries TRBV5-1 and TRBJ1-1; D not resolved. This CDR3 has 13 amino acids. Germline CDR1 and CDR2: SGHRS and YFSETQ. The V and J ends lost 4 bases and 1 base respectively, with 8 bases between them. In DNA, the CDR3 is TGCGCCAGCAGCCCGGAATGGAACACTGAAGCTTTCTTT. It translates to CASSPEWNTEAFF.

The genes are TRBV4-1 and TRBJ1-6; D is possibly TRBD1 (6 bases). V lost 2 bases and J lost 10, with 18 bases in between. Germline assignment: CDR1 MGHRA and CDR2 YSYEKL. This CDR3 region has 16 residues. The CDR3 here is CASSQFPGLRGSPLHF. The CDR3 DNA reads as TGCGCCAGCAGCCAATTCCCGGGCCTAAGGGGGTCACCCCTCCACTTT.

The chain has TRBV7-9 and TRBJ1-2; 10 positions match TRBD1. The CDR3 is 15 amino acids. The trim removed 1 base at V and 6 bases at J, leaving 5 bases unmatched. Germline loops: CDR1 SEHNR, CDR2 FQNEAQ (reference sequence). The CDR3 DNA sequence: TGTGCCAGCAGCTTAGAGACGGGACAGGGGAATGGCTACACCTTC. This codes for CASSLETGQGNGYTF. Combining the CDR3 with reference TRBV7-9 and TRBJ1-2 gives the whole variable domain DTGVSQNPRHKITKRGQNVTFRCDPISEHNRLYWYRQTLGQGPEFLTYFQNEAQLEKSRLLSDRFSAERPKGSFSTLEIQRTEQGDSAMYLCASSLETGQGNGYTFGSGTRLTVV.

J is TRBJ1-2 and V is TRBV30; 9 nucleotides align to TRBD1. After removal of 5 bases from V and 1 base from J, the junction contained 8 bases not matched to a gene. This CDR3 is 15 amino acids long. CDR1 is GTSNPN, CDR2 SVGIG, per germline (reference sequence). The CDR3 loop is CAWGRDRVHNYGYTF. The DNA of the CDR3 is TGTGCCTGGGGAAGGGACAGGGTCCATAACTATGGCTACACCTTC. The whole variable domain, filled in from reference TRBV30 and TRBJ1-2, reads SQTIHQWPATLVQPVGSPLSLECTVEGTSNPNLYWYRQAAGRGLQLLFYSVGIGQISSEVPQNLSASRPQDRQFILSSKKLLLSDSGFYLCAWGRDRVHNYGYTFGSGTRLTVV.

The rearrangement links TRBV30 to TRBJ2-7; possible D gene TRBD1, 7 bases. CDR1 is GTSNPN, CDR2 SVGIG, per germline (reference sequence). CDR3 length: 14 residues. V lost 1 base and J lost 3, with 13 bases in between. This CDR3 reads CAWSDQGGDYEQYF. In DNA, the CDR3 is TGTGCCTGGAGTGACCAGGGGGGCGACTACGAGCAGTACTTC.

V and J are TRBV11-3 and TRBJ2-2; D call uncertain. CDR1 and CDR2 from the germline V gene are SGHNT and YENEEA. The CDR3 is 15 amino acids. V was trimmed by 1 base and J by 6 bases, leaving 12 bases between them. This CDR3 is CASSLVSGLSGELFF. The CDR3 region has the DNA TGTGCCAGCAGCTTAGTTTCCGGGCTCTCCGGGGAGCTGTTTTTT.

This chain joins TRBV10-3 and TRBJ1-1; D remains unclear. Trimming removed 0 bases at V and 2 bases at J, with 4 bases between. CDR1 is ENHRY, CDR2 SYGVKD, per germline. The CDR3 runs 13 residues. The CDR3 sequence: CAISESGNTEAFF. The CDR3 DNA follows: TGTGCCATCAGTGAGTCGGGAAACACTGAAGCTTTCTTT.

CDR3 sequence: CASSSAGGPHTEAFF. The DNA for the CDR3 is TGTGCCAGCAGTAGTGCAGGGGGTCCTCACACTGAAGCTTTCTTT. The chain joins TRBV28 to TRBJ1-1; 7 bases are shared with TRBD1. The germline V gene has CDR1 MDHEN and CDR2 SYDVKM. This CDR3 spans 15 amino acids. Trimming removed 5 bases from V and 3 bases from J; junction bases left unmatched: 9.